What follows is one T cell receptor (beta chain) and its context. CDR1 and CDR2 from the germline V gene are MGHRA and YSYEKL. The CDR3 length is 15 residues. Trimming at V came to 0 bases and at J to 3 bases, leaving 4 bases not matched to a gene. Libraries were prepared by immunoSEQ multiplex PCR; TCRdb keeps only in-frame clonotypes and omits some of them. The table lists approximately 52,000 clones, roughly 84% of them singletons. The data derive from a study of technical replicates of blood from a few donors. The chain links TRBV4-1 to TRBJ1-1, with 7 positions matching TRBD1. The sample consisted of PBMCs. The source is a human donor in good health. Some clones in this sample may be carry-over from other donors' samples. The CDR3 protein is CASSQERGRHTEAFF. DNA of the CDR3: TGCGCCAGCAGCCAAGAAAGGGGGCGGCACACTGAAGCTTTCTTT.